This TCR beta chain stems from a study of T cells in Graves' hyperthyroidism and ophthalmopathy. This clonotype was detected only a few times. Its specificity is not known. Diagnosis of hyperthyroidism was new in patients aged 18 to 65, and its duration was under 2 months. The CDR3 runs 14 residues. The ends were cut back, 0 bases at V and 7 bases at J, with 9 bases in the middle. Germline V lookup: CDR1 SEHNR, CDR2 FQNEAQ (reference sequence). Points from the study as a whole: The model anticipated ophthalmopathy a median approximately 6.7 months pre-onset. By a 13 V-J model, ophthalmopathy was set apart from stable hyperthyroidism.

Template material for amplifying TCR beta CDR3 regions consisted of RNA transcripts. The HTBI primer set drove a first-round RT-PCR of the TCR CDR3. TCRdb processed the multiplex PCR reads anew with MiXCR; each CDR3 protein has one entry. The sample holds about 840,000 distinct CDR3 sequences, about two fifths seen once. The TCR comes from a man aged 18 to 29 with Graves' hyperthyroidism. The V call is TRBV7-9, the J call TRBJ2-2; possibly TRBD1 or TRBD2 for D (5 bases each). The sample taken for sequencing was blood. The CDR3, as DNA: TGTGCCAGCAGCTTAGCAGGGACCTTCGGGGAGCTGTTTTTT. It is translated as CASSLAGTFGELFF. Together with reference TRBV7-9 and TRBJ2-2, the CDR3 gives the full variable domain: DTGVSQNPRHKITKRGQNVTFRCDPISEHNRLYWYRQTLGQGPEFLTYFQNEAQLEKSRLLSDRFSAERPKGSFSTLEIQRTEQGDSAMYLCASSLAGTFGELFFGEGSRLTVL.